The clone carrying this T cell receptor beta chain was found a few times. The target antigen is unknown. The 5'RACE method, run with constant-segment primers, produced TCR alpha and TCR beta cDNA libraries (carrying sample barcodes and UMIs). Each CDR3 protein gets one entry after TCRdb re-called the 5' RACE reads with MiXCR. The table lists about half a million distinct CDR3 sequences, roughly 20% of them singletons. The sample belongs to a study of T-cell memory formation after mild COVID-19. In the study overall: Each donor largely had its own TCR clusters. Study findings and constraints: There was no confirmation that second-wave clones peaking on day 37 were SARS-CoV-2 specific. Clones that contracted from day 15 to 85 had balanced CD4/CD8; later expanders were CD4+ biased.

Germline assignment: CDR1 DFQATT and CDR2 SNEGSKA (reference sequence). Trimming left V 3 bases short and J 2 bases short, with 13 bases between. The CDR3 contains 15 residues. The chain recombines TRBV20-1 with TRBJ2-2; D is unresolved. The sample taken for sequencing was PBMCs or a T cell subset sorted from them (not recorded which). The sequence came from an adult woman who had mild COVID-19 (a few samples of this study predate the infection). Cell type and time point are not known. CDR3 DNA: TGCAGTGCTAGGCCGGGCGGAACAAACACCGGGGAGCTGTTTTTT. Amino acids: CSARPGGTNTGELFF.